This T cell receptor beta chain was sequenced in a study of CDR3 diversity in severe acne (dated by TCRdb to the late 2010s). To note about this clonotype: Its target antigen remains unknown. There are no base qualities to consult, and no much larger clone falls within one base.

The receptor library was made with PCR. Sequenced using an Illumina HiSeq 2000. The public reads were reprocessed in TCRdb via fastp at Q25 and MiXCR, keeping in-frame beta chains. Each record represents a unique CDR3 protein, reported with the most common genes and DNA among its rows. This sample has under 100,000 distinct CDR3 sequences in its table, and 48% of those were observed once. The leading ten clones occupy roughly 9.1% of the sample. Trimming leaves V shorter by 7 bases and J shorter by 6 bases, with the junction holding 13 bases beyond the gene matches. Measured from the cysteine to the phenylalanine, the CDR3 is 15 residues long. CDR3 DNA is the only sequence kept; it has 45 bases, read in frame from the first base. CDR1 and CDR2 are read off the germline V gene (reference sequence) as SEHNR and FQNEAQ.

This receptor was obtained from a male donor in good health, serving as a control. The V gene is TRBV7-9 and the J gene is TRBJ1-1; the junction holds 8 bases that match TRBD1. The sample was blood. The encoded CDR3 is CASKPGGTGGSEAFF. The DNA reads TGTGCCAGCAAGCCCGGCGGGACAGGTGGCTCTGAAGCTTTCTTT. When the CDR3 is completed using the reference TRBV7-9 and TRBJ1-1 genes on either side, the full variable domain is DTGVSQNPRHKITKRGQNVTFRCDPISEHNRLYWYRQTLGQGPEFLTYFQNEAQLEKSRLLSDRFSAERPKGSFSTLEIQRTEQGDSAMYLCASKPGGTGGSEAFFGQGTRLTVV.